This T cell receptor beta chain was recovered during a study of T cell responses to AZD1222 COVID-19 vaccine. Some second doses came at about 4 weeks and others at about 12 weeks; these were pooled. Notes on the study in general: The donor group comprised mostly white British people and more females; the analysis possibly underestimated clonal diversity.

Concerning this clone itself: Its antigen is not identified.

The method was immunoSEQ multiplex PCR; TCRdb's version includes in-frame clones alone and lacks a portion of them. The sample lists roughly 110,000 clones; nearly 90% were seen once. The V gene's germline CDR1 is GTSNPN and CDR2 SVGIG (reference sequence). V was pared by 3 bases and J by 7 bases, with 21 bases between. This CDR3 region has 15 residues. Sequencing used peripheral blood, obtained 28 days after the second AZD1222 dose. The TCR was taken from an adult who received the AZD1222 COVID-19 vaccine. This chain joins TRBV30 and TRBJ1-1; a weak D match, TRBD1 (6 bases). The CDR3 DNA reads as TGTGCCTGGAGGCCACGAGTGAGAGGGGGGCGTGAAGCTTTCTTT. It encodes CAWRPRVRGGREAFF.